A single sample is the source of the 21 T cell receptor beta chains below, sequenced in a study of T cell responses to AZD1222 COVID-19 vaccine. Assay: immunoSEQ multiplex PCR; the TCRdb copy retains only in-frame clones and omits some. In the table there are about 86,000 clones, more than 70% of which are singletons. The sample in question was peripheral blood, obtained 28 days after the second AZD1222 dose. The receptors here all came from an adult who received the AZD1222 COVID-19 vaccine.

The J gene is TRBJ2-1, the V gene TRBV6-4, with a weak D call TRBD1 (5 bases). This CDR3 is built from 14 residues. The germline gives CDR1 MRHNA, CDR2 SNTAGT. V was shortened by 3 bases and J by 5 bases, with 11 bases between the two germline ends. The CDR3 here is CASSEQAQNNEQFF. CDR3 sequence (DNA): TGTGCCAGCAGTGAACAGGCTCAAAACAATGAGCAGTTCTTC.

This sequence joins TRBV30 and TRBJ2-7; 15 nucleotides match TRBD2. The V gene's germline CDR1 is GTSNPN and CDR2 SVGIG (reference sequence). Losses at the gene ends were 2 bases for V and 3 bases for J; bases not matched to a gene: 8. The CDR3 runs 17 residues. The CDR3 sequence is CAWSSGLAGGRFYEQYF. In nucleotides, the CDR3 is TGTGCCTGGAGTTCGGGACTAGCGGGGGGCCGATTCTACGAGCAGTACTTC.

The V call is TRBV24-1, the J call TRBJ2-5; D may match TRBD1 or TRBD2 (5 bases each). The V and J ends lost 5 bases and 2 bases respectively, with 8 bases between them. The CDR3 loop spans 13 amino acids. Germline assignment: CDR1 KGHDR and CDR2 SFDVKD. Here the CDR3 DNA reads TGTGCCACCAGTGCCAGGGAGCAAGAGACCCAGTACTTC. This encodes CATSAREQETQYF.

V usage is TRBV9 and J usage is TRBJ1-3; TRBD1 matches at 7 bases. Per germline, CDR1 SGDLS and CDR2 YYNGEE. The CDR3 contains 16 residues. The V and J ends lost 0 bases and 4 bases, in that order; junction bases with no gene match: 7. The CDR3 sequence is CASSVGQGRSGNTIYF. The CDR3 DNA reads TGTGCCAGCAGCGTAGGACAGGGACGAAGCGGAAACACCATATATTTT.

The genes are TRBV5-4 and TRBJ2-1, with 8 nucleotides matching TRBD1. The CDR3 is made up of 14 amino acids. CDR1 and CDR2 (germline): SGHNT, YYREEE (reference sequence). V was clipped by 0 bases and J by 7 bases; unmatched bases: 3. The CDR3: CASSLEGTGNEQFF. Here the CDR3 DNA reads TGTGCCAGCAGCTTGGAAGGGACAGGAAATGAGCAGTTCTTC.

The genes are TRBV9 and TRBJ1-5; D ambiguous. The germline V and J ends were trimmed by 0 bases and 0 bases, with 4 bases remaining between them. Germline CDR1 SGDLS, CDR2 YYNGEE. The CDR3 is 14 residues long. CDR3 nucleotides: TGTGCCAGCAGCGTAGCAGGTAGCAATCAGCCCCAGCATTTT. Translation: CASSVAGSNQPQHF.

The chain uses TRBV27 and TRBJ1-2; possible D gene TRBD1, 6 bases. Trimming took off 3 bases at V and 1 base at J, with 12 bases between the two ends. Germline loops: CDR1 MNHEY, CDR2 SMNVEV (reference sequence). CDR3 size: 15 residues. The CDR3 DNA reads as TGTGCCAGCAGTTTTAACAGGGTCGTTAACTATGGCTACACCTTC. Its protein product is CASSFNRVVNYGYTF.

This clone was seen a single time. The V and J genes are TRBV2 and TRBJ1-6; 9 bases align to TRBD1. This CDR3 contains 15 residues. The germline V gene has CDR1 SNHLY and CDR2 FYNNEI. The J segment lost 7 bases and the V segment lost 5 bases, leaving 6 bases of the junction unmatched. The CDR3 nucleotides are TGTGCCAGCAGTCGGGACAGGGTGGGGAATTCACCCCTCCACTTT. Translating gives CASSRDRVGNSPLHF.

J is TRBJ1-6 and V is TRBV12-3 or TRBV12-4, with TRBD1 identical over 9 bases. J lost 7 bases, V lost 5 bases, and 0 bases had no gene match. The CDR3 contains 13 residues. CDR3 loop: CASSGQGNSPLHF. The DNA for the CDR3 is TGTGCCAGCAGTGGACAGGGGAATTCACCCCTCCACTTT.

The sample holds one count of this clone. This chain connects TRBV10-1 to TRBJ2-1; 13 positions match TRBD2. Unmatched junction bases numbered 4, after V lost 2 bases and J lost 6 bases. The CDR3 runs to 16 residues. In germline, CDR1 is WNHNN, CDR2 SYGVQD (reference sequence). The CDR3 loop reads CASSEPGLAGTNEQFF. The DNA for the CDR3 is TGCGCCAGCAGTGAGCCGGGACTAGCGGGGACCAATGAGCAGTTCTTC.

The chain carries TRBV7-2 and TRBJ2-2; 9 positions match TRBD2. Losses at the gene ends were 3 bases for V and 5 bases for J; bases not matched to a gene: 4. This CDR3 contains 15 residues. Germline loops: CDR1 SGHTA, CDR2 FQGNSA. CDR3 loop: CASSFWTSATGELFF. CDR3 DNA sequence: TGTGCCAGCAGCTTTTGGACTAGCGCAACCGGGGAGCTGTTTTTT.

The chain joins TRBV28 to TRBJ2-2; possible D gene TRBD1, 6 bases. The CDR3 totals 14 residues. The germline V gene encodes CDR1 MDHEN and CDR2 SYDVKM. Trimming stripped 6 bases from V and 1 base from J, with 9 bases between. The CDR3: CASSETGNTGELFF. The DNA of the CDR3 is TGTGCCAGCAGCGAGACAGGGAACACCGGGGAGCTGTTTTTT.

V gene TRBV18 combines with J gene TRBJ1-1; 8 bases are a match to TRBD1. J was trimmed by 6 bases and V by 6 bases; bases with no gene match: 12. This CDR3 has 15 residues. Germline loops: CDR1 KGHSH, CDR2 LQKENI. CDR3 DNA sequence: TGTGCCAGCTCGTCCCCCACAGGGGGTGAGGCTGAAGCTTTCTTT. It is translated as CASSSPTGGEAEAFF.

The chain carries TRBV19 and TRBJ2-3; 12 bases are shared with TRBD2. With 7 bases clipped from V and 1 base from J, the junction kept 3 bases outside the gene matches. The CDR3 contains 15 residues. Germline V gene data show CDR1 as LNHDA and CDR2 as SQIVND (reference sequence). For the CDR3, the DNA is TGTGCCAGTAAACGGACTAGCGGGGGCACAGATACGCAGTATTTT. It specifies CASKRTSGGTDTQYF.

The V gene is TRBV9, the J gene TRBJ2-3; D gene uncertain. With 3 bases removed from V and 6 bases from J, the gap between germline ends came to 8 bases. Germline V gene lookup returns CDR1 SGDLS and CDR2 YYNGEE. CDR3 length equals 12 residues. The CDR3 here is CASSAPPDTQYF. The CDR3 DNA reads TGTGCCAGCAGCGCCCCCCCCGATACGCAGTATTTT.

The genes are TRBV7-8 and TRBJ1-4, with 7 bases aligning to TRBD1. Germline V lookup: CDR1 SGHVS, CDR2 FQNEAQ. With V trimmed by 1 base and J by 3 bases, 11 bases remained unmatched. The CDR3 totals 18 residues. In nucleotides, the CDR3 is TGTGCCAGCAGCTTAGGACGTCGCTCCGGGACAGCTAATGAAAAACTGTTTTTT. Its translation is CASSLGRRSGTANEKLFF.

The gene calls are TRBV12-5 and TRBJ2-5, with D perhaps being TRBD1 or TRBD2 (6 bases each). The CDR3 length is 20 residues. Germline CDR1 LGHNT, CDR2 FRNRAP. The V gene lost 3 bases and the J gene lost 4 bases, with 30 bases spanning the gap. The CDR3 reads CASGFVREKDKVGGGETQYF. CDR3 nucleotides: TGTGCTAGTGGTTTCGTCAGAGAGAAAGACAAAGTAGGGGGAGGAGAGACCCAGTACTTC.

In DNA, the CDR3 is TGTGCCAGCAGGGAATACACAGGGGGCGAGACCCAGTACTTC. Its translation: CASREYTGGETQYF. The rearrangement uses TRBV5-6 and TRBJ2-5, with TRBD1 identical over 9 bases. This CDR3 is built from 14 residues. The germline V gene has CDR1 SGHDT and CDR2 YYEEEE. The J segment lost 5 bases and the V segment lost 5 bases, leaving 7 bases of the junction unmatched.

The genes are TRBV4-2 and TRBJ1-5; no reliable D call. V was pared by 0 bases and J by 0 bases, with 6 bases between. Germline CDR1 reads LGHNA; CDR2 reads YNFKEQ. The CDR3 consists of 15 residues. The CDR3 DNA reads as TGTGCCAGCAGCCAAGAAGAGTATAGCAATCAGCCCCAGCATTTT. It codes for CASSQEEYSNQPQHF.

V gene TRBV24-1 combines with J gene TRBJ1-1, with TRBD1 identical over 8 bases. The trim removed 8 bases at V and 5 bases at J, leaving 6 bases unmatched. The CDR3 length is 13 residues. The germline V gene has CDR1 KGHDR and CDR2 SFDVKD. CDR3 in DNA: TGTGCCACCACTGGGACAGGAGGTACTGAAGCTTTCTTT. This encodes CATTGTGGTEAFF.

This clone occurred a few times. The chain is built from TRBV3-1 (or the pseudogene TRBV3-2) and TRBJ2-2; 8 nucleotides line up with TRBD1. Per the germline V gene, CDR1 is LGHDT and CDR2 is YNNKEL (reference sequence). Trimming at V came to 4 bases and at J to 2 bases, leaving 6 bases not matched to a gene. The CDR3 length is 16 residues. The CDR3 DNA is TGTGCCAGCAGCCCGTACGACAGGGGAAACACCGGGGAGCTGTTTTTT. Translated: CASSPYDRGNTGELFF.